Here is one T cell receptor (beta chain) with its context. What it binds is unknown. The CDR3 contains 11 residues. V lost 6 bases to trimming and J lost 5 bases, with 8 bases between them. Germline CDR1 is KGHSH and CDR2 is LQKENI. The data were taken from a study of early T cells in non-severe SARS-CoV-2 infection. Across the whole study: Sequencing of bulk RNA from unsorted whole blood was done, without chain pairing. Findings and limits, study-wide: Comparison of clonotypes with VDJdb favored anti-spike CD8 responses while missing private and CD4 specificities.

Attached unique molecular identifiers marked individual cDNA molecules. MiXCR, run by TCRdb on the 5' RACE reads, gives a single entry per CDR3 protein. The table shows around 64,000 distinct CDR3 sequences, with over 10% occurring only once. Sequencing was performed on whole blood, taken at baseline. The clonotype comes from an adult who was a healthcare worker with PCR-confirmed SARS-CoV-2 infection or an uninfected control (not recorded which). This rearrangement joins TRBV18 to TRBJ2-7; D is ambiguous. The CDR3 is CASSPRDEQYF. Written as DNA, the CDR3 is TGTGCCAGCTCCCCTCGAGACGAGCAGTACTTC.